A selection of T cell receptor beta chains follows, all from one sample in a study of cytomegalovirus exposure and HLA in healthy donors. Measured with immunoSEQ multiplex PCR; TCRdb has only the in-frame clones, and not every one. The profile shows about 200,000 clones, roughly 77% of them singletons. Specimen: PBMCs. These receptors were obtained from a woman between 45 and 60 years old in good health and CMV-seronegative. The CDR3 runs from the conserved cysteine through the conserved F or W. The D gene is left open where the match is weak. Clone size is given for some rows only: seen once, a few or many times, or a class if the clone is expanded.

V gene	clone size	J gene	D gene	CDR3 protein	CDR3 DNA
TRBV5-1	-	TRBJ2-2	-	CASSFYSLQANTGELFF	TGCGCCAGCAGCTTTTACAGCCTACAAGCGAACACCGGGGAGCTGTTTTTT
TRBV5-1	-	TRBJ1-1	TRBD1	CASSLGSGGLNTEAFF	TGCGCCAGCAGCTTGGGGTCAGGGGGTTTGAACACTGAAGCTTTCTTT
TRBV6-1	-	TRBJ2-7	TRBD1	CASMLGQDADEQYF	TGTGCCAGCATGCTCGGACAGGACGCCGACGAGCAGTACTTC
TRBV9	-	TRBJ2-3	TRBD2	CASGWAGADTQYF	TGTGCCAGCGGATGGGCGGGAGCAGATACGCAGTATTTT
TRBV30	-	TRBJ2-1	-	CAWSVQKSSYNEQFF	TGTGCCTGGAGTGTACAGAAGAGCTCCTACAATGAGCAGTTCTTC
TRBV11-2	few	TRBJ2-7	-	CASSPTTVEQYF	TGTGCCAGCAGCCCCACGACAGTCGAGCAGTACTTC
TRBV7-9	-	TRBJ1-1	TRBD1	CASSHYQGQGITEAFF	TGTGCCAGCAGCCACTATCAGGGACAGGGAATCACTGAAGCTTTCTTT
TRBV21-1	-	TRBJ2-7	-	CASSPPRTSGSSYEQYF	TGTGCCAGCAGCCCCCCGAGGACTAGCGGTTCCTCCTACGAGCAGTACTTC
TRBV5-4	once	TRBJ2-5	TRBD2	CASSSPSGGQETQYF	TGTGCCAGCAGCAGCCCTAGCGGGGGGCAAGAGACCCAGTACTTC
TRBV5-1	once	TRBJ2-4	-	CASSLNGVHIQYF	TGCGCCAGCAGCTTGAACGGGGTACACATTCAGTACTTC
TRBV2	-	TRBJ2-5	-	CASGAPDQETQYF	TGTGCCAGCGGTGCTCCAGATCAAGAGACCCAGTACTTC
TRBV19	-	TRBJ2-2	-	CASSIARIIRQNTGELFF	TGTGCCAGTAGTATAGCCCGTATTATCCGACAGAACACCGGGGAGCTGTTTTTT
TRBV30	-	TRBJ1-1	-	CAWSDRLNTEAFF	TGTGCCTGGAGTGACAGGCTGAACACTGAAGCTTTCTTT
TRBV4-3	few	TRBJ1-4	TRBD1	CASSQTTGGAGEKLFF	TGCGCCAGCAGCCAAACGACAGGGGGCGCGGGGGAAAAACTGTTTTTT
TRBV19	-	TRBJ1-2	-	CASSGRGANYGYTF	TGTGCCAGTAGCGGTCGGGGAGCTAACTATGGCTACACCTTC
TRBV6-5	-	TRBJ2-1	TRBD2	CASSYSLAGGGEVF	TGTGCCAGCAGTTACTCTCTAGCGGGGGGGGGAGAGGTCTTC
TRBV7-2	-	TRBJ2-2	-	CASSDTRGPGELFF	TGTGCCAGCAGCGACACCAGGGGACCCGGGGAGCTGTTTTTT
TRBV19	-	TRBJ1-3	-	CASSIVQGHSGNTIYF	TGTGCCAGTAGTATCGTACAGGGACACTCTGGAAACACCATATATTTT
TRBV9	-	TRBJ2-1	-	CASSVAGVAYNEQFF	TGTGCCAGCAGCGTAGCGGGGGTAGCCTACAATGAGCAGTTCTTC
TRBV6-4	-	TRBJ2-3	-	CASSAYPADTQYF	TGTGCCAGCAGTGCCTACCCGGCAGATACGCAGTATTTT
TRBV28	-	TRBJ1-1	-	CASSLWPEAFF	TGTGCCAGCAGTTTGTGGCCTGAAGCTTTCTTT
TRBV6-1	-	TRBJ1-4	TRBD1	CASSLAGTGVEKLFF	TGTGCCAGCAGCTTAGCCGGGACAGGGGTTGAAAAACTGTTTTTT
TRBV7-8	-	TRBJ1-3	-	CASTPRGDIGNTIYF	TGTGCCAGCACCCCAAGGGGTGATATTGGAAACACCATATATTTT
TRBV27	-	TRBJ2-5	-	CASSRKPPGQQETQYF	TGTGCCAGCAGTCGCAAACCACCGGGACAACAAGAGACCCAGTACTTC
TRBV30	-	TRBJ2-1	-	CAWSVEAGPFYNEQFF	TGTGCCTGGAGTGTAGAGGCGGGCCCTTTCTACAATGAGCAGTTCTTC
TRBV6-5	few	TRBJ2-5	-	CASSYSVTGRETQYF	TGTGCCAGCAGTTACTCTGTAACAGGGCGGGAGACCCAGTACTTC
TRBV27	-	TRBJ2-7	-	CASSLQGYEQYF	TGTGCCAGCAGTCTACAGGGCTACGAGCAGTACTTC
TRBV12-5	-	TRBJ1-1	TRBD1	CASGLVRGGTGHLGTEAFF	TGTGCTAGTGGTTTGGTACGGGGGGGGACAGGGCATCTCGGCACTGAAGCTTTCTTT
TRBV7-9	-	TRBJ1-2	-	CASSFEYNYGYTF	TGTGCCAGCTCCTTCGAGTATAACTATGGCTACACCTTC
TRBV7-8	-	TRBJ2-1	-	CASSSPLLQENRANEQFF	TGTGCCAGCAGCTCCCCCCTCCTACAGGAAAACAGGGCCAATGAGCAGTTCTTC
TRBV11-1	-	TRBJ2-3	-	CASSRDTGSFSDELDTQYF	TGTGCCAGCAGCCGGGACACAGGGTCATTCTCGGACGAGCTTGATACGCAGTATTTT
TRBV19	-	TRBJ2-7	TRBD1	CASRRQGASAEQYF	TGTGCCAGTAGGAGACAGGGGGCGTCGGCCGAGCAGTACTTC